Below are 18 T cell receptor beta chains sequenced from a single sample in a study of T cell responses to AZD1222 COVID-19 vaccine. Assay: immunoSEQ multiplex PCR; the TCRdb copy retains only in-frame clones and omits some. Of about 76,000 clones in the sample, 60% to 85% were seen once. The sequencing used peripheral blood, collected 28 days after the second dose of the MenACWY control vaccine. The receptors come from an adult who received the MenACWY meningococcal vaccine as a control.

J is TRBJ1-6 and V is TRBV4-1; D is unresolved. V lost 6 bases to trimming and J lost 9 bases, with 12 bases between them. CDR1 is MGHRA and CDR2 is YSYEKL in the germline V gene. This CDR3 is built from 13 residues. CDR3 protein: CASRGSVSSPLHF. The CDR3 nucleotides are TGCGCCAGCAGAGGCAGCGTAAGTTCACCCCTCCACTTT.

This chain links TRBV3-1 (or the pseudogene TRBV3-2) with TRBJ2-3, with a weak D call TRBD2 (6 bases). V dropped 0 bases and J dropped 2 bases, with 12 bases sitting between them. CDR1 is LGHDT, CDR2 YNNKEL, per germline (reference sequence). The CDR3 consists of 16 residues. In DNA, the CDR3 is TGTGCCAGCAGCCAAGATCGCGGGGCCTTCACAGATACGCAGTATTTT. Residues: CASSQDRGAFTDTQYF.

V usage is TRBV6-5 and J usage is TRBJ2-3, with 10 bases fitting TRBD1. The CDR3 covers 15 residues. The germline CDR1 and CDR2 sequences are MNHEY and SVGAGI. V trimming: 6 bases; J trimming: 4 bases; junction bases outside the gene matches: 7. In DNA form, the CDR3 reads TGTGCCAGCAGCAAAGACAGGGGGCTCTCAGATACGCAGTATTTT. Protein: CASSKDRGLSDTQYF.

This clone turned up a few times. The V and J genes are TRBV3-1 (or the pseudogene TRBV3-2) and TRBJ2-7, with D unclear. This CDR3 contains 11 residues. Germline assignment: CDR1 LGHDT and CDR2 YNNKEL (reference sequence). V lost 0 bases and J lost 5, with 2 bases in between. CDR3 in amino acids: CASSQEDEQYF. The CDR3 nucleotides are TGTGCCAGCAGCCAAGAGGACGAGCAGTACTTC.

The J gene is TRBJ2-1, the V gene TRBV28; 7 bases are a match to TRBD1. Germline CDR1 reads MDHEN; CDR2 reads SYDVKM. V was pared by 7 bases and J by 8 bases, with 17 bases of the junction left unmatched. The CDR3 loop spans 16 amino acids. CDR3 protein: CASNPGQAALADEQFF. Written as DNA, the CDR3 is TGTGCCAGCAACCCCGGACAGGCGGCCCTGGCCGATGAGCAGTTCTTC.

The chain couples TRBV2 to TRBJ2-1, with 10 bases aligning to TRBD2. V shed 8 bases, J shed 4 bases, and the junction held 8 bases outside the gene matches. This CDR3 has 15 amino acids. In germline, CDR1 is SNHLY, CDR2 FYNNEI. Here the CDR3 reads CASRELAGAYNEQFF. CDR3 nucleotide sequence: TGTGCCAGCCGAGAGCTAGCGGGAGCTTACAATGAGCAGTTCTTC.

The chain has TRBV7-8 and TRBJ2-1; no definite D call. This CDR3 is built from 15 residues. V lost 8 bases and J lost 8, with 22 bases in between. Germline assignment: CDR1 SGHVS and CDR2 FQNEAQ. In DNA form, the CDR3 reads TGTGCCAGCGGCCTTTTTACGGAAACGGGCGATGAGCAGTTCTTC. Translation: CASGLFTETGDEQFF.

As DNA, the CDR3 is TGTGCCAGCAGCGACACTAGCGGGTGGACCTACGAGCAGTACTTC. This encodes CASSDTSGWTYEQYF. The V call is TRBV11-2, the J call TRBJ2-7, with 9 bases identical to TRBD2. The V segment lost 5 bases and the J segment 2 bases; nucleotides outside the gene matches: 7. CDR3 size: 15 residues. The germline V gene encodes CDR1 SGHAT and CDR2 FQNNGV.

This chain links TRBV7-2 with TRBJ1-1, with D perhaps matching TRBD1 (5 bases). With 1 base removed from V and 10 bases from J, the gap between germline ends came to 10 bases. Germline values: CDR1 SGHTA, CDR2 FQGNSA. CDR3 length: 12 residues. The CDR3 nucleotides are TGTGCCAGCAGCTTAGTGGAGGGGACAGCTTTCTTT. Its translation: CASSLVEGTAFF.

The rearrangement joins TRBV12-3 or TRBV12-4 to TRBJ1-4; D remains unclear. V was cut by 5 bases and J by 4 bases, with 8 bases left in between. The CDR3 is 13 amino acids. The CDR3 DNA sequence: TGTGCCAGCAGTCCCAACCTTAATGAAAAACTGTTTTTT. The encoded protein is CASSPNLNEKLFF.

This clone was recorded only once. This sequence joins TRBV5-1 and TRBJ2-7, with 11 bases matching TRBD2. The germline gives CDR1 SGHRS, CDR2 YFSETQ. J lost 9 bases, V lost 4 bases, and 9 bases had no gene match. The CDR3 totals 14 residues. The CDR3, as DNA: TGCGCCAGCAGCCCGGGACTAGCGGAGGCGGTGCAGTACTTC. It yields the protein CASSPGLAEAVQYF.

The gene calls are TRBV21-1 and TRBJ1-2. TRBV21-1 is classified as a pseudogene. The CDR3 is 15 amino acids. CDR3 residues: CASSERDGGPYGYTF. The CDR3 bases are TGTGCCAGCAGCGAAAGGGACGGTGGACCCTATGGCTACACCTTC.

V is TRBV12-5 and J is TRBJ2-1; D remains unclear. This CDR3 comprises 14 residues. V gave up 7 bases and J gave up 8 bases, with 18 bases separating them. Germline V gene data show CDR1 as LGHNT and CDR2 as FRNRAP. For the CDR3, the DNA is TGTGCTAGTGCCCTTAGCTCTGAGATTTATGAGCAGTTCTTC. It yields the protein CASALSSEIYEQFF.

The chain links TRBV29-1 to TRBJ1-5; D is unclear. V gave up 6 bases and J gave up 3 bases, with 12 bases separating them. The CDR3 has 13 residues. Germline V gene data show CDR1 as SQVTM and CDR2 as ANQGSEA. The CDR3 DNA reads TGCAGCGTCGGGATGACATCCAATCAGCCCCAGCATTTT. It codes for CSVGMTSNQPQHF.

The CDR3 DNA reads as TGTGCCAGCAGTGGTTCGGGGGGCTGGACTGAAGCTTTCTTT. Protein: CASSGSGGWTEAFF. The chain uses TRBV28 and TRBJ1-1, with D possibly being TRBD1 (6 bases). CDR3 length equals 14 residues. Trimming removed 5 bases from V and 5 bases from J, with 15 bases in between. The germline CDR1 and CDR2 sequences are MDHEN and SYDVKM.

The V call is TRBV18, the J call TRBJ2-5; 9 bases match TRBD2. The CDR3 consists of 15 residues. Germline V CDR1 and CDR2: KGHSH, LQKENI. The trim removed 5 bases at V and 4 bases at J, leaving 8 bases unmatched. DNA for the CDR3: TGTGCCAGCTCATCGCGGACTAGCGAAATAGAGACCCAGTACTTC. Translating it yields CASSSRTSEIETQYF.

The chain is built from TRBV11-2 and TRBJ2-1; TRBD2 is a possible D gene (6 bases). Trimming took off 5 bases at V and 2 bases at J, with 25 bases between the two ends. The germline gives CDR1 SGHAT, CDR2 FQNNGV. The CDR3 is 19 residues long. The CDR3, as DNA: TGTGCCAGCAGCCGTTGGGGCAGGGAGGTGAACGGGACCTACAATGAGCAGTTCTTC. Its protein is CASSRWGREVNGTYNEQFF.

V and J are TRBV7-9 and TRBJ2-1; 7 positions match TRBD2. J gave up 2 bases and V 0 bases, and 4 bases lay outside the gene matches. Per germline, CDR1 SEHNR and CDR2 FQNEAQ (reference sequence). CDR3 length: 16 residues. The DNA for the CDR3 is TGTGCCAGCAGCTTAGCCGGAGCGGGGACCTACAATGAGCAGTTCTTC. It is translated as CASSLAGAGTYNEQFF.